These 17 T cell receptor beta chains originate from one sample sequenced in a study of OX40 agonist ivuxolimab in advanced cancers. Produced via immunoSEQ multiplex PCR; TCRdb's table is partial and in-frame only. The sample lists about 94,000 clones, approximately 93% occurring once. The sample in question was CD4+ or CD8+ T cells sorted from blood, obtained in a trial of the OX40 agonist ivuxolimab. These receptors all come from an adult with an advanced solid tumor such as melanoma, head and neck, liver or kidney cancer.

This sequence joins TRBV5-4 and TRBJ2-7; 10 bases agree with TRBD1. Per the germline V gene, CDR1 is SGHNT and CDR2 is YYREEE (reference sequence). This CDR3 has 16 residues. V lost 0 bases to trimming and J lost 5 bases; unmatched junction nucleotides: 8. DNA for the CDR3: TGTGCCAGCAGCTTGGCCAGGGGGACAGGGGTGCACGAGCAGTACTTC. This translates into CASSLARGTGVHEQYF.

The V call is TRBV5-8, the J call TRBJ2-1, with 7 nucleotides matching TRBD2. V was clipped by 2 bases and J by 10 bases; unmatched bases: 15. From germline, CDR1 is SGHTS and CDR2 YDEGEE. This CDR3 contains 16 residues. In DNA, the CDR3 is TGTGCCAGCAGCTTTGGCGGAAGCCCGGGGGGTCGGGAGCAGTTCTTC. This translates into CASSFGGSPGGREQFF.

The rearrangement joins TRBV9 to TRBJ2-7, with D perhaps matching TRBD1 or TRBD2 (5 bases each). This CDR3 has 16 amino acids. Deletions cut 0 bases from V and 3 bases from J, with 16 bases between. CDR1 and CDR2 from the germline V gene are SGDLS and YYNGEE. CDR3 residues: CASSVGGSTRVYEQYF. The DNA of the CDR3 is TGTGCCAGCAGCGTAGGGGGGTCGACACGGGTCTACGAGCAGTACTTC.

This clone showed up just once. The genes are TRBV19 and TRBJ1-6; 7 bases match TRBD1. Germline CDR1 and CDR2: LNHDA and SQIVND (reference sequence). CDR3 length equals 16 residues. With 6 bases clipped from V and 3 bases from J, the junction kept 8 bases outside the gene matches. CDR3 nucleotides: TGTGCCAGTAGGATTCAGGGGGGAGACTATAATTCACCCCTCCACTTT. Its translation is CASRIQGGDYNSPLHF.

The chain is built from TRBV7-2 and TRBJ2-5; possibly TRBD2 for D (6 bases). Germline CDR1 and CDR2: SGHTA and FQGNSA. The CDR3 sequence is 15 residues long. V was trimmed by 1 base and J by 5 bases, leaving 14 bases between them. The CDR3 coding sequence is TGTGCCAGCAGCTTAGGCGGCTCCGGAGGGGAGACCCAGTACTTC. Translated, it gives CASSLGGSGGETQYF.

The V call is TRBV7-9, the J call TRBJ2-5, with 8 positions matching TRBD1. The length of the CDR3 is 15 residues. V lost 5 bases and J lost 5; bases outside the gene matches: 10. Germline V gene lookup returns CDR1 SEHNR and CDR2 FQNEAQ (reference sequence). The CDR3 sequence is CASSQQTGVRETQYF. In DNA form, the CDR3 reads TGTGCCAGCAGCCAGCAGACAGGGGTACGGGAGACCCAGTACTTC.

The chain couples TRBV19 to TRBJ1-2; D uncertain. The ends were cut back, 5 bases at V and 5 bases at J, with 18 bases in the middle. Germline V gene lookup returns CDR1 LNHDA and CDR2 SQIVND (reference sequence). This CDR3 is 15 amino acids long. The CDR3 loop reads CASSLSGPRGYGYTF. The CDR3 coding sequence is TGTGCCAGTAGTTTGTCCGGCCCTCGTGGGTATGGCTACACCTTC.

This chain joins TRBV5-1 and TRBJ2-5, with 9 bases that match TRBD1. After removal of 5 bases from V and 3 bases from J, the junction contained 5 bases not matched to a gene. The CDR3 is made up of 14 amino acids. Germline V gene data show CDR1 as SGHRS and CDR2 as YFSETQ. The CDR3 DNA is TGCGCCAGCAGTTGGGGACAGGGTAAAGAGACCCAGTACTTC. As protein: CASSWGQGKETQYF.

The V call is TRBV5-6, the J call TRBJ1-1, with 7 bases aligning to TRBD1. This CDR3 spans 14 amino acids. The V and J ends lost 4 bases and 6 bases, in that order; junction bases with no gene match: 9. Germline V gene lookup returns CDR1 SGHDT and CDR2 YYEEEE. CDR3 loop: CASSDLTGSPEAFF. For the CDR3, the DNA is TGTGCCAGCAGCGACCTGACAGGGTCCCCTGAAGCTTTCTTT.

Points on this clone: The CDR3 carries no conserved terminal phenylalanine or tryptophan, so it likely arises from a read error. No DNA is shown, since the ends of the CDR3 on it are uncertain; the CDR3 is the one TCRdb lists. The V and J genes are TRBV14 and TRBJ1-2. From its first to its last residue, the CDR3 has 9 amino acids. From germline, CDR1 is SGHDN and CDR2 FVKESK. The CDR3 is CASSVRDPR.

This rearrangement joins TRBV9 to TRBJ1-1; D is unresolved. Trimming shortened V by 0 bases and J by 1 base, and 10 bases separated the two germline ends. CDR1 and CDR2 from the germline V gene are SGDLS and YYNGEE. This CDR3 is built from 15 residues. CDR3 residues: CASSVGGFGNTEAFF. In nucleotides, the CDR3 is TGTGCCAGCAGCGTAGGAGGTTTTGGGAACACTGAAGCTTTCTTT.

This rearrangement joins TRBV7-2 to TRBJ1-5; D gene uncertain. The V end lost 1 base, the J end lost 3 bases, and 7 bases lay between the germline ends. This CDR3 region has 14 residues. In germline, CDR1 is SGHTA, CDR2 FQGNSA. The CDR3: CASSLERINQPQHF. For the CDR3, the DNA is TGTGCCAGCAGCTTAGAACGGATCAATCAGCCCCAGCATTTT.

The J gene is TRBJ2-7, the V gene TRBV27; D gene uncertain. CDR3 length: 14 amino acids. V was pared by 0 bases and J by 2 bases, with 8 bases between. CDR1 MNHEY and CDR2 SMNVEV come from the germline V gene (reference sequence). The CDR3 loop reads CASSLSILTYEQYF. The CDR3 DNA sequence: TGTGCCAGCAGTTTATCGATACTAACCTACGAGCAGTACTTC.

In nucleotides, the CDR3 is TGTGCCAGCAGCTTGAAGGGTAACTCCTACGAGCAGTACTTC. Its translation: CASSLKGNSYEQYF. The chain has TRBV5-5 and TRBJ2-7; D remains unclear. This CDR3 has 14 amino acids. Looked up from germline, CDR1 is SGHKS and CDR2 is YYEKEE (reference sequence). Between the trimmed V and J ends, which lost 1 base and 0 bases, there was a span of 8 bases.

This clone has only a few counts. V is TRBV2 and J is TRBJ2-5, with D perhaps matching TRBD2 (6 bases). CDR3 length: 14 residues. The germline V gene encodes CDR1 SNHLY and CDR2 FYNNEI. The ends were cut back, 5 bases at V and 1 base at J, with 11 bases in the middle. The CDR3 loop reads CASSPGDSQETQYF. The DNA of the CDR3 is TGTGCCAGCAGTCCCGGGGACTCCCAAGAGACCCAGTACTTC.

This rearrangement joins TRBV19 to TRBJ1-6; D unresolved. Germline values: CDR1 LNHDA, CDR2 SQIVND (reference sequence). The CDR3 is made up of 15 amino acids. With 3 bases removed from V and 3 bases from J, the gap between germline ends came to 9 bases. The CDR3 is CASSINWGYNSPLHF. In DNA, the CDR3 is TGTGCCAGTAGTATCAACTGGGGCTATAATTCACCCCTCCACTTT.

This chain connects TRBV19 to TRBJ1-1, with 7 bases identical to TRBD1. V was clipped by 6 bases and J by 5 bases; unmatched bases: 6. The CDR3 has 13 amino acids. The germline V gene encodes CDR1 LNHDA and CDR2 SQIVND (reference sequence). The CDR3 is CASRKQGTTEAFF. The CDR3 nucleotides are TGTGCCAGTAGAAAACAGGGGACTACTGAAGCTTTCTTT.